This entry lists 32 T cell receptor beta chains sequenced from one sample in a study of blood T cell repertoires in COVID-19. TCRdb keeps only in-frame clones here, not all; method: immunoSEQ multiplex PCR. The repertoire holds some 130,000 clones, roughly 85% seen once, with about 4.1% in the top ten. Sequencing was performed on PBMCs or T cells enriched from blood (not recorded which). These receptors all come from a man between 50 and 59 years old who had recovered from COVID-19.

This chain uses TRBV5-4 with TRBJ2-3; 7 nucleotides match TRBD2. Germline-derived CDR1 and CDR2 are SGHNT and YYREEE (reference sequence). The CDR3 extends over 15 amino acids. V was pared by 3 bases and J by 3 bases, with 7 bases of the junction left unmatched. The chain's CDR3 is CASSSAGILTDTQYF. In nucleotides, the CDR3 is TGTGCCAGCAGCTCAGCGGGGATACTAACAGATACGCAGTATTTT.

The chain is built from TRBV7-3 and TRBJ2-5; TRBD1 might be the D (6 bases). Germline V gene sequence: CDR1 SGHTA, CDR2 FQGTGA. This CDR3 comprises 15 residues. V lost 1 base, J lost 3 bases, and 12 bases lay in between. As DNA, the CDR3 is TGTGCCAGCAGCTTAAAAGGCAGGGGTGAAGAGACCCAGTACTTC. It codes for CASSLKGRGEETQYF.

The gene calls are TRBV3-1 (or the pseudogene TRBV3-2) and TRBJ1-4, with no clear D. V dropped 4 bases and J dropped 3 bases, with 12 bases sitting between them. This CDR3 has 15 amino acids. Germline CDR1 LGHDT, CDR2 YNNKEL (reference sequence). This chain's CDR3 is CASSLGGRANEKLFF. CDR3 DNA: TGTGCCAGCAGCCTCGGAGGTAGGGCTAATGAAAAACTGTTTTTT.

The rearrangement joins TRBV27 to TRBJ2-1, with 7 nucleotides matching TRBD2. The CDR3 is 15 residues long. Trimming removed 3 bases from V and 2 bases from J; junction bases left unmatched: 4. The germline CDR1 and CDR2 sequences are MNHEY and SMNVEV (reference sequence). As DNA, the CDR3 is TGTGCCAGCAGTTTTGGCGGGAGTCCCTACAATGAGCAGTTCTTC. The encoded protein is CASSFGGSPYNEQFF.

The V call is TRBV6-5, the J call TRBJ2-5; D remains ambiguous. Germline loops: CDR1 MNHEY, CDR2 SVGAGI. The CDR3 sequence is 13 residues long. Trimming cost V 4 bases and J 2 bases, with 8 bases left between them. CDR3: CASSSPGQETQYF. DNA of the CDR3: TGTGCCAGCAGTTCCCCCGGTCAAGAGACCCAGTACTTC.

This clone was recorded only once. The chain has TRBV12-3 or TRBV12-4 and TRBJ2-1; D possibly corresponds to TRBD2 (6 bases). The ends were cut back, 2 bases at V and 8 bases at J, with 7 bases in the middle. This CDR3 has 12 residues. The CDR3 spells CASSLWGDEQFF. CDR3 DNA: TGTGCCAGCAGTTTATGGGGGGATGAGCAGTTCTTC.

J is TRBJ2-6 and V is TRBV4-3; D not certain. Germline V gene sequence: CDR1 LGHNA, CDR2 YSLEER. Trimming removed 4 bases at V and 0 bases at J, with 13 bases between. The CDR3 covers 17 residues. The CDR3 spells CASSPLGASSGANVLTF. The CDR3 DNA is TGCGCCAGCAGCCCGCTTGGAGCCAGCTCTGGGGCCAACGTCCTGACTTTC.

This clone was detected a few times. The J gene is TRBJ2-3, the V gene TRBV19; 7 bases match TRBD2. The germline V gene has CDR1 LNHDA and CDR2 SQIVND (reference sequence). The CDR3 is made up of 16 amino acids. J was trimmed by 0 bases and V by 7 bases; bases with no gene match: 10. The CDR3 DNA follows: TGTGCCAGTACTCACAGAGCGGGATCTAGCACAGATACGCAGTATTTT. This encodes CASTHRAGSSTDTQYF.

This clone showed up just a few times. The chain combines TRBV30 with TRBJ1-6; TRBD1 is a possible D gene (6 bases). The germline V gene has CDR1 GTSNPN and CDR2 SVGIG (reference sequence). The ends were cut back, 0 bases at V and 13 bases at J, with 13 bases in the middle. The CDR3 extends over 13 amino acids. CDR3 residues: CAWSVGGRYPLHF. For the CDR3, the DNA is TGTGCCTGGAGTGTAGGGGGACGATACCCCCTCCACTTT.

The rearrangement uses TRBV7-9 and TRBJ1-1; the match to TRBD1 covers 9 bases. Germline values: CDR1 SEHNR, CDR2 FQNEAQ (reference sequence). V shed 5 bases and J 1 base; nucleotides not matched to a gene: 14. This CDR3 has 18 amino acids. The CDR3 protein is CASSHLPGQGKRNTEAFF. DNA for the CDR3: TGTGCCAGCAGCCACCTACCGGGACAGGGAAAGAGGAACACTGAAGCTTTCTTT.

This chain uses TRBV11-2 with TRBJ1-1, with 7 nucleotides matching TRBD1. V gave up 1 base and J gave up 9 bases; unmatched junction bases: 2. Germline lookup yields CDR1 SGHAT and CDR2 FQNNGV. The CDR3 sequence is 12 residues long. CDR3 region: CASSLGDRKAFF. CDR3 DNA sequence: TGTGCCAGCAGCTTAGGGGACAGAAAAGCTTTCTTT. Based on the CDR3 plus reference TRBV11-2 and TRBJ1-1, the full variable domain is EAGVAQSPRYKIIEKRQSVAFWCNPISGHATLYWYQQILGQGPKLLIQFQNNGVVDDSQLPKDRFSAERLKGVDSTLKIQPAKLEDSAVYLCASSLGDRKAFFGQGTRLTVV.

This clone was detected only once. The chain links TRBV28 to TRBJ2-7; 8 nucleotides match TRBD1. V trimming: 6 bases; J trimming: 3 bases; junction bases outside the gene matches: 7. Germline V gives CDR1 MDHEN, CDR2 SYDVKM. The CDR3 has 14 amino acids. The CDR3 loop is CASSRYRGVYEQYV. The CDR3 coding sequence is TGTGCCAGCAGCAGATACAGGGGGGTCTACGAGCAGTACGTC.

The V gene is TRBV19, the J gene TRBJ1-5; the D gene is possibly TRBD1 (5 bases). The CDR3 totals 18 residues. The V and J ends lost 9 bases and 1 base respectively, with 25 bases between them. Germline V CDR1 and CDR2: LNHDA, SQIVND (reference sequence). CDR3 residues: CASKARQGNRESNQPQHF. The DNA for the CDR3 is TGTGCCAGCAAAGCTCGGCAGGGTAATAGAGAGAGCAATCAGCCCCAGCATTTT. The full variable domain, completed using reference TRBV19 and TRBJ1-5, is DGGITQSPKYLFRKEGQNVTLSCEQNLNHDAMYWYRQDPGQGLRLIYYSQIVNDFQKGDIAEGYSVSREKKESFPLTVTSAQKNPTAFYLCASKARQGNRESNQPQHFGDGTRLSIL.

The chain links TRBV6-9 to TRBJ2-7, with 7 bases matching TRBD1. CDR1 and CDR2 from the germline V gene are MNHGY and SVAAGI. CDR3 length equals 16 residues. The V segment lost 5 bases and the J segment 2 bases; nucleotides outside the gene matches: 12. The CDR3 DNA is TGTGCCAGCAGTGCCAATAGGGGGACAGCAACCTACGAGCAGTACTTC. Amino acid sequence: CASSANRGTATYEQYF.

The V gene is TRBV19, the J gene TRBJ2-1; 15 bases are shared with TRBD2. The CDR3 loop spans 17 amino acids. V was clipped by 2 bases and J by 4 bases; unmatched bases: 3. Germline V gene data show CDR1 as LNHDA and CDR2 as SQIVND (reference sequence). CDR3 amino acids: CASSITGTSGRYNEQFF. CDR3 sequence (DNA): TGTGCCAGTAGTATAACGGGGACTAGCGGGAGGTACAATGAGCAGTTCTTC.

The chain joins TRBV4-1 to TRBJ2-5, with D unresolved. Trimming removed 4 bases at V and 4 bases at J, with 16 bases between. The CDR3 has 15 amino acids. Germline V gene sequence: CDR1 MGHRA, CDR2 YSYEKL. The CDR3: CASSPPAALGETQYF. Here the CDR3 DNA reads TGCGCCAGCAGCCCCCCCGCGGCTTTGGGAGAGACCCAGTACTTC.

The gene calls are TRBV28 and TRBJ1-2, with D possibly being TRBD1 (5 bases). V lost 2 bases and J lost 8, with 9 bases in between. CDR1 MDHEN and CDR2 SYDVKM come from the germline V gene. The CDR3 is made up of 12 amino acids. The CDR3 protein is CASSLTQGGYTF. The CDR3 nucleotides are TGTGCCAGCAGTTTAACCCAGGGCGGCTACACCTTC.

The CDR3 nucleotides read TGTGCCAGCAGTTGGCCCTATAGCGGGAGGGCCGTAGATACGCAGTATTTT. It is translated as CASSWPYSGRAVDTQYF. The genes are TRBV6-2 or TRBV6-3 and TRBJ2-3; 11 bases fit TRBD2. Unmatched junction bases numbered 11, after V lost 4 bases and J lost 5 bases. Germline V lookup: CDR1 MNHEY, CDR2 SVGEGT. This CDR3 has 17 residues.

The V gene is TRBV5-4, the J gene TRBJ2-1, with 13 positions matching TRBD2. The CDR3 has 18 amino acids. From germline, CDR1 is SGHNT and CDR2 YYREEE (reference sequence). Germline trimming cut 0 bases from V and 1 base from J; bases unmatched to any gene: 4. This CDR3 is CASSLARTSGGSYNEQFF. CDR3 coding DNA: TGTGCCAGCAGCTTGGCCAGGACTAGCGGGGGTTCCTACAATGAGCAGTTCTTC.

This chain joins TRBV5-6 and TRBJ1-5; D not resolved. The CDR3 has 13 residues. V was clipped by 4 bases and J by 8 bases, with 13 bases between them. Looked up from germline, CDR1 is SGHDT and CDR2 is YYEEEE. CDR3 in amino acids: CASSTREEKPQHF. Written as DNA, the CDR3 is TGTGCCAGCAGCACCCGCGAGGAAAAGCCCCAGCATTTT.

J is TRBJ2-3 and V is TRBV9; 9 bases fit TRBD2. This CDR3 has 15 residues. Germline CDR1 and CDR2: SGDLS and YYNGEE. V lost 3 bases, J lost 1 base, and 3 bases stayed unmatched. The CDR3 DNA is TGTGCCAGCAGCGCCGCGGGGGGGGGCACAGATACGCAGTATTTT. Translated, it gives CASSAAGGGTDTQYF.

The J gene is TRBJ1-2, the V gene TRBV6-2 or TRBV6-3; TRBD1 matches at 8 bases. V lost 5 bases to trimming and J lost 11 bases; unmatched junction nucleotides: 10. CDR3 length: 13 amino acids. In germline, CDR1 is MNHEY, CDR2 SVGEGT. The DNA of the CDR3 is TGTGCCAGCAGTCCGGACAGGGAGATCGGGTACACCTTC. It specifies CASSPDREIGYTF.

DNA for the CDR3: TGTGCCAGCAGCCCTCTTCAGCGGGGGGGCTACACCGGGGAGCTGTTTTTT. Its protein product is CASSPLQRGGYTGELFF. The chain couples TRBV11-3 to TRBJ2-2, with TRBD2 identical over 10 bases. V was pared by 5 bases and J by 3 bases, with 9 bases of the junction left unmatched. Germline V gene data show CDR1 as SGHNT and CDR2 as YENEEA. There are 17 residues in the CDR3.

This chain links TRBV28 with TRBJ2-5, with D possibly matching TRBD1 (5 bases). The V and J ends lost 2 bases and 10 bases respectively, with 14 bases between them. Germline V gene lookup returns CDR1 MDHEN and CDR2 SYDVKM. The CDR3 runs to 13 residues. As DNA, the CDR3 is TGTGCCAGCAGTTTACTGGCAGGGCTCGGCCAGTACTTC. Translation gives CASSLLAGLGQYF.

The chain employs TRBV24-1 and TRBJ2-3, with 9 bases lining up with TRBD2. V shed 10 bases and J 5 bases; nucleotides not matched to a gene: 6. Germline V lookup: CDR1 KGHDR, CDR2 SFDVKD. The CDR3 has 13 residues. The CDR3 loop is CATGLAGLDTQYF. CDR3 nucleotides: TGTGCCACGGGGCTAGCGGGGTTAGATACGCAGTATTTT.

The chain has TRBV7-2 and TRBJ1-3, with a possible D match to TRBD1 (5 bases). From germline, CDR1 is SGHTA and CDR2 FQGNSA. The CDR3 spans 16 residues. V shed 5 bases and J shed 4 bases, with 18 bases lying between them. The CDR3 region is CASSPRGGASGNTIYF. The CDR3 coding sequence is TGTGCCAGCAGCCCCCGAGGTGGGGCCTCCGGAAACACCATATATTTT.

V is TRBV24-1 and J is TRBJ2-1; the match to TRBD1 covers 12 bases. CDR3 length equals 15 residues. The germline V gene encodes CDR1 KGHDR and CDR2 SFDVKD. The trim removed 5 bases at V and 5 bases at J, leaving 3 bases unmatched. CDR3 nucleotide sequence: TGTGCCACCAGTGGGGGACAGGGGGCGAACAATGAGCAGTTCTTC. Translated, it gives CATSGGQGANNEQFF.

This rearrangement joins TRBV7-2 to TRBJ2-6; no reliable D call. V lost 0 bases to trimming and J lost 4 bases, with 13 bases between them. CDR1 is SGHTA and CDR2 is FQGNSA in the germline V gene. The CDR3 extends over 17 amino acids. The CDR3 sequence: CASSLARYLFGANVLTF. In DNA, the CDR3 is TGTGCCAGCAGCTTAGCGAGGTACCTCTTCGGGGCCAACGTCCTGACTTTC.

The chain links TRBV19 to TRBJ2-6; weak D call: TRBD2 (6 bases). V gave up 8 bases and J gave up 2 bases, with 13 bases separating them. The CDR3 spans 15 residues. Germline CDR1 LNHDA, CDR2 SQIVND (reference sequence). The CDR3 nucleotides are TGTGCCAGTTATGATGGGAGGCCTGGGGCCAACGTCCTGACTTTC. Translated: CASYDGRPGANVLTF. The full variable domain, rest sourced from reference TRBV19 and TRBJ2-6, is DGGITQSPKYLFRKEGQNVTLSCEQNLNHDAMYWYRQDPGQGLRLIYYSQIVNDFQKGDIAEGYSVSREKKESFPLTVTSAQKNPTAFYLCASYDGRPGANVLTFGAGSRLTVL.

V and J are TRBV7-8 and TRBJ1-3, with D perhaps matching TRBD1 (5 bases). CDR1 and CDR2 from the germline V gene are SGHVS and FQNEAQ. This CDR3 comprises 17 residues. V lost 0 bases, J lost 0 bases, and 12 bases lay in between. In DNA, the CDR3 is TGTGCCAGCAGCTTAGCGAGAAGAACAGGCTCTGGAAACACCATATATTTT. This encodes CASSLARRTGSGNTIYF.

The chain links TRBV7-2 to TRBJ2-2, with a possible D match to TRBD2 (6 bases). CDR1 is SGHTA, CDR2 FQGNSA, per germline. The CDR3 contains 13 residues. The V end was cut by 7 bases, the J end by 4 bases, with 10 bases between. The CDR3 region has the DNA TGTGCCAGCATCCTGGGGGGCACCGGGGAGCTGTTTTTT. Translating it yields CASILGGTGELFF.

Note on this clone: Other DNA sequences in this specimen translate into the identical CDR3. In nucleotides, the CDR3 is TGCGCCAGCAGCGGGTCGGGGGGCTACAATGAGCAGTTCTTC. Protein sequence: CASSGSGGYNEQFF. This sequence joins TRBV5-1 and TRBJ2-1, with TRBD2 matching over 7 bases. Trimming took 4 bases from V and 3 from J; bases not matched to a gene: 4. The CDR3 runs 14 residues. CDR1 and CDR2 from the germline V gene are SGHRS and YFSETQ.